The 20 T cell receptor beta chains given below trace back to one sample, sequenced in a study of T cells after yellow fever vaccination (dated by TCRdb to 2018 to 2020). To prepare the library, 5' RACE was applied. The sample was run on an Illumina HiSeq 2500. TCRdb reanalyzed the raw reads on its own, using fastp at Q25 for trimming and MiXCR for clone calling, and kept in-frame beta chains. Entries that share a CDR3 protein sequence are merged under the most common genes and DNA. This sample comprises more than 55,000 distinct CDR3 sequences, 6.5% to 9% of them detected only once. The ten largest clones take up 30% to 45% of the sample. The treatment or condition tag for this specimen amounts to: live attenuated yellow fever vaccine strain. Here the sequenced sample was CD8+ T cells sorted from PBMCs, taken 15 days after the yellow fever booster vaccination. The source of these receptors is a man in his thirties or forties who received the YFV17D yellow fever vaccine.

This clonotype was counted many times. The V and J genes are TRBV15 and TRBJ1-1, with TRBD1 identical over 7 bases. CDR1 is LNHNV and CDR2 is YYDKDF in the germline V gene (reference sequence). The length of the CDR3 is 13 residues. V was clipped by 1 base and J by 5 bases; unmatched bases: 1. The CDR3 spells CATSRATGTEAFF. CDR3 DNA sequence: TGTGCCACCAGCAGAGCGACAGGGACTGAAGCTTTCTTT.

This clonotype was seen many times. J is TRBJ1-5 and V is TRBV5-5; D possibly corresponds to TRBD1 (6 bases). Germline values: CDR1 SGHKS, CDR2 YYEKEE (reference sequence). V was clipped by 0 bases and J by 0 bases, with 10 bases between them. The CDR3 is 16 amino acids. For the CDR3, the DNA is TGTGCCAGCAGCTTGGGGACAGATATTAGCAATCAGCCCCAGCATTTT. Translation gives CASSLGTDISNQPQHF.

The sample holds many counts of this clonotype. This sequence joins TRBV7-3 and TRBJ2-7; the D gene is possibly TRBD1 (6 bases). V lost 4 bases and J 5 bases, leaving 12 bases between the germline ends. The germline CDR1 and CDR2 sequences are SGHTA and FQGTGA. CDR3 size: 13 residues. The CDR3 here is CASSSLGGDEQYF. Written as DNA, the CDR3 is TGTGCCAGCAGCTCACTAGGGGGAGACGAGCAGTACTTC.

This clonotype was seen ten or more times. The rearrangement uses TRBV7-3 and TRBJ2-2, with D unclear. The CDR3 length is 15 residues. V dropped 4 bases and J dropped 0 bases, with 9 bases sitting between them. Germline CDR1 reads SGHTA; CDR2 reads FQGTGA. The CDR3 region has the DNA TGTGCCAGCAGCTGGGAAGGGACGAACACCGGGGAGCTGTTTTTT. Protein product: CASSWEGTNTGELFF.

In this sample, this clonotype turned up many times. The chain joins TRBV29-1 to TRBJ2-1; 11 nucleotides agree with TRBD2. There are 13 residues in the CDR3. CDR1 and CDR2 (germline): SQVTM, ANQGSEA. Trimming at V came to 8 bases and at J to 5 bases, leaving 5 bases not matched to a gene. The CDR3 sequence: CSIGTSGNNEQFF. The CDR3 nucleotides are TGCAGCATCGGGACTAGCGGAAACAATGAGCAGTTCTTC.

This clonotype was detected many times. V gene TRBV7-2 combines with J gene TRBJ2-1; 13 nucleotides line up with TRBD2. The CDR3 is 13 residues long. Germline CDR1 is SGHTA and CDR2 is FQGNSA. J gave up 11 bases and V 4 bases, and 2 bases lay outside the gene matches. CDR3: CASSWGLAGQQFF. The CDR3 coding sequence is TGTGCCAGCAGCTGGGGACTAGCGGGACAGCAGTTCTTC.

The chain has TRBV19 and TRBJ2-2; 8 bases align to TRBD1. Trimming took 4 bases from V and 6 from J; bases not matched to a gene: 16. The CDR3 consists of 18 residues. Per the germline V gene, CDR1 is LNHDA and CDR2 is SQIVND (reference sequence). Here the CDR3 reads CASSTSPDRVVSSGELFF. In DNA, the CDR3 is TGTGCCAGTAGTACCTCCCCGGACAGGGTTGTGTCATCCGGGGAGCTGTTTTTT.

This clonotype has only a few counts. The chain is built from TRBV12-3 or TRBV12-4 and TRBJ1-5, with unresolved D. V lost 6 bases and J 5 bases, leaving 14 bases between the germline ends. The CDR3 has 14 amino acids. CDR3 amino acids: CASRNSGSHQPQHF. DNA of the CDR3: TGTGCCAGCAGAAATTCTGGGTCCCATCAGCCCCAGCATTTT.

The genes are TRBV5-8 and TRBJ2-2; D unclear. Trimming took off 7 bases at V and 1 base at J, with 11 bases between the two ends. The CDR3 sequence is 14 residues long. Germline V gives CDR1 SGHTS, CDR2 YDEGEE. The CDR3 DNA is TGTGCCAGCGCGGTGTCTGTGAACACCGGGGAGCTGTTTTTT. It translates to CASAVSVNTGELFF.

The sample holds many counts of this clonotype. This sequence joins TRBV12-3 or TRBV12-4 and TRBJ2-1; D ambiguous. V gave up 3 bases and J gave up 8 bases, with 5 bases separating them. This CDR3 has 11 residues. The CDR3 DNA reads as TGTGCCAGCAGTTTCTTGCATGAGCAGTTCTTC. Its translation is CASSFLHEQFF.

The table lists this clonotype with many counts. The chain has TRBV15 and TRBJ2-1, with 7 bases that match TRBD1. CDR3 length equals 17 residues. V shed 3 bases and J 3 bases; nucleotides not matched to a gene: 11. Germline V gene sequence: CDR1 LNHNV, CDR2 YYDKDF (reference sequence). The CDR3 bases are TGTGCCACCAGCAGCCCCCGACAGGGAGTGGGCTACAATGAGCAGTTCTTC. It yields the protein CATSSPRQGVGYNEQFF.

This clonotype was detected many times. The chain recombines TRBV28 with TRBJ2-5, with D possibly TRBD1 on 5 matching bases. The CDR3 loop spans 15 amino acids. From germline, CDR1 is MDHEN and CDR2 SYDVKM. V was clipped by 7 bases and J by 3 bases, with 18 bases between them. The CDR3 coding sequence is TGTGCCAGCATTGGGGCCGGCTGGATTGAAGAGACCCAGTACTTC. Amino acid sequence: CASIGAGWIEETQYF.

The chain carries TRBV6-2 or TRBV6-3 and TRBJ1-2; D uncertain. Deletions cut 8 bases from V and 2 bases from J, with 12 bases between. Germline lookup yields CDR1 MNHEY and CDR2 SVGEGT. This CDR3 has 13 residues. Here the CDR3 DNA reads TGTGCCAGCTCTACAGCGGAAAACTATGGCTACACCTTC. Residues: CASSTAENYGYTF.

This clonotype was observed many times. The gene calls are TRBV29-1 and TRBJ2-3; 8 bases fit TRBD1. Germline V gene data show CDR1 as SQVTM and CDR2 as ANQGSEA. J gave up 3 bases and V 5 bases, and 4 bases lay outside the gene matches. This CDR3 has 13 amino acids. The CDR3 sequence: CSVWTGLTDTQYF. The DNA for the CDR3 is TGCAGCGTTTGGACAGGGCTGACAGATACGCAGTATTTT.

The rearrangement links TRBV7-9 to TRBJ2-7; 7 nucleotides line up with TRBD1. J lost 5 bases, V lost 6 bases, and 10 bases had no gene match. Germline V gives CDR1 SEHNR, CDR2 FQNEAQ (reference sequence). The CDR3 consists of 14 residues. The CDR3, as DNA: TGTGCCAGCAGGTCCGGACAGGCGCCCGACGAGCAGTACTTC. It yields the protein CASRSGQAPDEQYF.

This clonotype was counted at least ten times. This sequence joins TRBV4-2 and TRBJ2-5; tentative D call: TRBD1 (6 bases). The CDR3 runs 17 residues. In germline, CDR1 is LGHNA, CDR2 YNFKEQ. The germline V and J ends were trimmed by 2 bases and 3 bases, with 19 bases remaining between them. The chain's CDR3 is CASSQKISGVLKETQYF. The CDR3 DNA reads TGTGCCAGCAGCCAAAAGATTTCAGGGGTCCTTAAAGAGACCCAGTACTTC.

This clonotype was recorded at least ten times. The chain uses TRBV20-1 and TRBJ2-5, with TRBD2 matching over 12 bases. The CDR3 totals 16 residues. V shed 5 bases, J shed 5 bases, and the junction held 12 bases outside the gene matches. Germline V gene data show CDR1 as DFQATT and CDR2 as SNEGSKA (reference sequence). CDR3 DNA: TGCAGTGCTGCCCGACTAGCGGGAGACCCCCGGGAGACCCAGTACTTC. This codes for CSAARLAGDPRETQYF.

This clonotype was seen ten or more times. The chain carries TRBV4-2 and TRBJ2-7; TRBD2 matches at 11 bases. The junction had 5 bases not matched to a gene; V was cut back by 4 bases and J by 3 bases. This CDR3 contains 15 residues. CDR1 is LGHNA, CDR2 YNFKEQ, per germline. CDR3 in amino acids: CASSPATSGNYEQYF. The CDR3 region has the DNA TGTGCCAGCAGCCCAGCGACTAGCGGGAACTACGAGCAGTACTTC.

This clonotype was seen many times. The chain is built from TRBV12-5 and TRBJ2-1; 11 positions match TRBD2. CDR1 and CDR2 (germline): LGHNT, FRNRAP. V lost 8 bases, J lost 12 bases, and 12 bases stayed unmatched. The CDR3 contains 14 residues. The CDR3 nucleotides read TGTGCTAGTAAATCTAGCGGGAGGTGGCCACCGCAGTTCTTC. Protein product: CASKSSGRWPPQFF.

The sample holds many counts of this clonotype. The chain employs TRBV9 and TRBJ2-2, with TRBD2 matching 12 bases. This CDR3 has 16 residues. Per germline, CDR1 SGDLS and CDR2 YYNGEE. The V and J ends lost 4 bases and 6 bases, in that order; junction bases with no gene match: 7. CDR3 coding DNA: TGTGCCAGCAGCCACTCTAGCGGGAGGGCCTCCGGGGAGCTGTTTTTT. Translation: CASSHSSGRASGELFF.